The 7 T cell receptor beta chains reported below all come from one sample, sequenced in a study of blood T cell repertoires in COVID-19 (dated by TCRdb to the early 2020s). The library was prepared using the immunoSEQ multiplex PCR assay. Imported from immuneACCESS, the table was reduced by TCRdb to in-frame sequences with V and J called. These copies leave out some clones; in studies compared against another copy, an unresolved V gene accounts for under half, and the cause of the remainder is not known. The sample contains about 15,000 clones, approximately 78% of them found a single time. The ten largest clones add up to approximately 22% of the sample. The sequencing sample was made of peripheral blood. The receptor set was obtained from an elderly man with active or convalescent COVID-19.

The V gene is TRBV7-9, the J gene TRBJ1-3; tentatively, D is TRBD1 (6 bases). CDR1 and CDR2 (germline): SEHNR, FQNEAQ (reference sequence). V gave up 6 bases and J gave up 3 bases, with 15 bases separating them. CDR3 length equals 15 residues. CDR3: CASRPSYRDGNTIYF. CDR3 bases: TGTGCCAGCAGACCAAGCTACAGGGATGGAAACACCATATATTTT.

The chain is built from TRBV28 and TRBJ1-2; D call uncertain. Trimming took 3 bases from V and 4 from J, leaving 9 bases between them. This CDR3 region has 13 residues. Per the germline V gene, CDR1 is MDHEN and CDR2 is SYDVKM. CDR3 loop: CASSFAGSYGYTF. Here the CDR3 DNA reads TGTGCCAGCAGTTTTGCAGGCAGCTATGGCTACACCTTC.

The chain is built from TRBV15 and TRBJ2-7; D is perhaps TRBD2 (6 bases). Germline lookup yields CDR1 LNHNV and CDR2 YYDKDF (reference sequence). V was cut by 0 bases and J by 4 bases, with 25 bases left in between. The CDR3 is made up of 19 amino acids. The CDR3 spells CATSRDGLGGTGRLYEQYF. The DNA for the CDR3 is TGTGCCACCAGCAGAGACGGCTTGGGCGGGACGGGGAGATTATACGAGCAGTACTTC. The whole variable domain, filled in from reference TRBV15 and TRBJ2-7, reads DAMVIQNPRYQVTQFGKPVTLSCSQTLNHNVMYWYQQKSSQAPKLLFHYYDKDFNNEADTPDNFQSRRPNTSFCFLDIRSPGLGDTAMYLCATSRDGLGGTGRLYEQYFGPGTRLTVT.

This clone occurred a few times. For the CDR3, the DNA is TGTGCCAGCAGCGAGACTAGGAACCAAGAGACCCAGTACTTC. The encoded protein is CASSETRNQETQYF. J is TRBJ2-5 and V is TRBV6-2 or TRBV6-3, with TRBD2 as a possible D gene (6 bases). The CDR3 length is 14 residues. Per germline, CDR1 MNHEY and CDR2 SVGEGT. The V end was cut by 6 bases, the J end by 0 bases, with 11 bases between.

This clone was observed once. This chain links TRBV7-9 with TRBJ2-2; 8 nucleotides line up with TRBD1. The CDR3 sequence is 17 residues long. The germline CDR1 and CDR2 sequences are SEHNR and FQNEAQ (reference sequence). Trimming cost V 5 bases and J 3 bases; bases outside gene matches: 11. Here the CDR3 DNA reads TGTGCCAGCAGCCCAGGACAGGGAAGGGGCGACACCGGGGAGCTGTTTTTT. It encodes CASSPGQGRGDTGELFF.

This rearrangement joins TRBV6-5 to TRBJ2-7, with 9 positions matching TRBD1. Unmatched junction bases numbered 7, after V lost 5 bases and J lost 2 bases. Germline loops: CDR1 MNHEY, CDR2 SVGAGI. The CDR3 extends over 15 amino acids. CDR3 amino acids: CASSRTGVLTYEQYF. DNA of the CDR3: TGTGCCAGCAGTAGGACAGGGGTTTTGACCTACGAGCAGTACTTC.

This chain connects TRBV7-2 to TRBJ1-2, with 7 bases lining up with TRBD1. The V and J ends lost 1 base and 7 bases, in that order; junction bases with no gene match: 3. The CDR3 spans 13 residues. Per germline, CDR1 SGHTA and CDR2 FQGNSA. The CDR3 DNA follows: TGTGCCAGCAGCTTAGAACAGGGGATTGGCTACACCTTC. Translated, it gives CASSLEQGIGYTF.